One sample yielded the 11 T cell receptor beta chains listed below, sequenced in a study of T cell responses to AZD1222 COVID-19 vaccine. Sequencing used immunoSEQ multiplex PCR; TCRdb keeps in-frame clones, though not all of them. The sample records about 73,000 clones, about 91% being singletons. The sequencing here drew on peripheral blood, taken on day 0 of AZD1222 vaccination. Receptors originate from an adult in good health.

This clone was observed a handful of times. The chain recombines TRBV7-2 with TRBJ2-2; 9 bases fit TRBD2. Losses at the gene ends were 2 bases for V and 6 bases for J; bases not matched to a gene: 7. The CDR3 length is 16 residues. Germline CDR1 and CDR2: SGHTA and FQGNSA. CDR3 in DNA: TGTGCCAGCAGCTTATTTGGCGGGAGGGCCGCCGGGGAGCTGTTTTTT. It codes for CASSLFGGRAAGELFF.

The J gene is TRBJ1-2, the V gene TRBV5-4, with 7 bases identical to TRBD1. After removal of 4 bases from V and 4 bases from J, the junction contained 7 bases not matched to a gene. The CDR3 runs 14 residues. The germline gives CDR1 SGHNT, CDR2 YYREEE (reference sequence). CDR3 protein: CASSPGQALYGYTF. The CDR3 bases are TGTGCCAGCAGCCCAGGACAGGCACTCTATGGCTACACCTTC. Variable domain in full (rest from reference TRBV5-4 and TRBJ1-2): ETGVTQSPTHLIKTRGQQVTLRCSSQSGHNTVSWYQQALGQGPQFIFQYYREEENGRGNFPPRFSGLQFPNYSSELNVNALELDDSALYLCASSPGQALYGYTFGSGTRLTVV.

The V gene is TRBV2, the J gene TRBJ1-5; D might be TRBD1 (5 bases). The CDR3 runs to 15 residues. Trimming removed 6 bases at V and 0 bases at J, with 12 bases between. Germline V gene lookup returns CDR1 SNHLY and CDR2 FYNNEI. The CDR3 here is CASSARGNSNQPQHF. CDR3 in DNA: TGTGCCAGCAGCGCCCGGGGGAATAGCAATCAGCCCCAGCATTTT.

This clone came up a few times. The chain joins TRBV3-1 (or the pseudogene TRBV3-2) to TRBJ1-2, with a weak D call TRBD1 (6 bases). Germline V gene lookup returns CDR1 LGHDT and CDR2 YNNKEL (reference sequence). Trimming took off 1 base at V and 2 bases at J, with 11 bases between the two ends. The CDR3 is 15 residues long. The CDR3 DNA reads as TGTGCCAGCAGCCAAGTGCCGAGGGGGAACTATGGCTACACCTTC. Translation: CASSQVPRGNYGYTF.

The count of this clone is one. The rearrangement uses TRBV9 and TRBJ1-2, with 7 nucleotides matching TRBD1. The CDR3 length is 14 residues. CDR1 and CDR2 from the germline V gene are SGDLS and YYNGEE. Losses at the gene ends were 2 bases for V and 4 bases for J; bases not matched to a gene: 5. The CDR3 DNA reads as TGTGCCAGCAGCGTCTCCGACAGGGCCTATGGCTACACCTTC. Translating it yields CASSVSDRAYGYTF.

This clone appeared a single time. This chain uses TRBV9 with TRBJ2-7; unclear D gene. Germline values: CDR1 SGDLS, CDR2 YYNGEE. The CDR3 spans 15 residues. V was cut by 4 bases and J by 4 bases, with 18 bases left in between. The CDR3 sequence is CASSPRPTPPYEQYF. In DNA, the CDR3 is TGTGCCAGCAGCCCCAGGCCAACCCCCCCTTACGAGCAGTACTTC. Variable domain in full (rest from reference TRBV9 and TRBJ2-7): DSGVTQTPKHLITATGQRVTLRCSPRSGDLSVYWYQQSLDQGLQFLIQYYNGEERAKGNILERFSAQQFPDLHSELNLSSLELGDSALYFCASSPRPTPPYEQYFGPGTRLTVT.

V usage is TRBV7-2 and J usage is TRBJ1-5; 7 bases map to TRBD1. The CDR3 consists of 16 residues. With V trimmed by 2 bases and J by 2 bases, 6 bases remained unmatched. Germline assignment: CDR1 SGHTA and CDR2 FQGNSA. For the CDR3, the DNA is TGTGCCAGCAGCTTATTGCCAGGGGGTGGCAATCAGCCCCAGCATTTT. Protein sequence: CASSLLPGGGNQPQHF.

There are a few counts of this clone. The CDR3 nucleotides read TGTGCCAGCAGCGTAGAGGCGGGAGCGAGCACAGATACGCAGTATTTT. This codes for CASSVEAGASTDTQYF. The V gene is TRBV9, the J gene TRBJ2-3; 7 bases align to TRBD2. Trimming cost V 0 bases and J 0 bases; bases outside gene matches: 4. Germline V gene sequence: CDR1 SGDLS, CDR2 YYNGEE. The CDR3 is 16 residues long.

This clone was counted once. The chain links TRBV7-6 to TRBJ2-2, with D unresolved. Trimming shortened V by 2 bases and J by 0 bases, and 4 bases separated the two germline ends. Germline V lookup: CDR1 SGHVS, CDR2 FNYEAQ. This CDR3 comprises 14 residues. The CDR3 region has the DNA TGTGCCAGCAGCTTACCTGCGAACACCGGGGAGCTGTTTTTT. As protein: CASSLPANTGELFF.

This rearrangement joins TRBV5-4 to TRBJ2-7, with 11 bases aligning to TRBD1. The V gene's germline CDR1 is SGHNT and CDR2 YYREEE (reference sequence). The CDR3 has 14 residues. Germline trimming cut 4 bases from V and 2 bases from J; bases unmatched to any gene: 2. The CDR3 region has the DNA TGTGCCAGCAGCGGGGGACAGGGGGCCTACGAGCAGTACTTC. This codes for CASSGGQGAYEQYF.

This clone is a singleton in its sample. The chain is built from TRBV18 and TRBJ2-1; 8 bases map to TRBD1. CDR1 and CDR2 from the germline V gene are KGHSH and LQKENI. This CDR3 is built from 16 residues. Trimming cost V 3 bases and J 6 bases; bases outside gene matches: 10. The CDR3 protein is CASSPGTGGRGNEQFF. The CDR3 bases are TGTGCCAGCTCACCCGGGACAGGTGGAAGGGGCAATGAGCAGTTCTTC.